Following are 13 T cell receptor beta chains from one sample sequenced in a study of T cells in Graves' hyperthyroidism and ophthalmopathy. Template material for amplifying TCR beta CDR3 regions consisted of RNA transcripts. During a first-round RT-PCR of the TCR CDR3, the HTBI primer set was used. TCRdb itself ran the multiplex PCR reads through MiXCR, one entry per CDR3 protein. This table holds under 750,000 distinct CDR3 sequences, approximately 19% found once. The sample taken for sequencing was blood. These receptors were taken from a woman in her forties or fifties with Graves' hyperthyroidism that later progressed to Graves' ophthalmopathy.

This clonotype was observed a single time. The chain joins TRBV6-4 to TRBJ2-2; 8 nucleotides line up with TRBD2. This CDR3 is built from 15 residues. J gave up 4 bases and V 6 bases, and 7 bases lay outside the gene matches. Germline V gene lookup returns CDR1 MRHNA and CDR2 SNTAGT. In nucleotides, the CDR3 is TGTGCCAGCAGAGAAGCGGGGGCCGGCACCGGGGAGCTGTTTTTT. It yields the protein CASREAGAGTGELFF.

The V and J genes are TRBV6-2 or TRBV6-3 and TRBJ1-2; D uncertain. This CDR3 contains 13 residues. V gave up 6 bases and J gave up 4 bases, with 12 bases separating them. Germline V gene data show CDR1 as MNHEY and CDR2 as SVGEGT. The CDR3 region is CASRTTRPYGYTF. In DNA form, the CDR3 reads TGTGCCAGCAGGACGACAAGGCCCTATGGCTACACCTTC.

This clonotype has ten or more counts. The genes are TRBV18 and TRBJ1-3, with a possible D match to TRBD1 (6 bases). The CDR3 runs 15 residues. V lost 5 bases, J lost 2 bases, and 13 bases lay in between. The V gene's germline CDR1 is KGHSH and CDR2 LQKENI. This CDR3 reads CASSSQGSAGNTIYF. DNA of the CDR3: TGTGCCAGCTCATCACAGGGCAGCGCTGGAAACACCATATATTTT.

This clonotype has a handful of counts. The rearrangement joins TRBV5-1 to TRBJ1-1, with TRBD1 identical over 7 bases. Germline CDR1 is SGHRS and CDR2 is YFSETQ. The CDR3 loop spans 15 amino acids. J gave up 7 bases and V 3 bases, and 12 bases lay outside the gene matches. The CDR3: CASSSDREKGVEAFF. The CDR3 DNA sequence: TGCGCCAGCAGCTCCGACAGGGAGAAAGGAGTTGAAGCTTTCTTT.

This clonotype occurred many times. The rearrangement joins TRBV20-1 to TRBJ2-1; no clear D gene. Between the trimmed V and J ends, which lost 1 base and 6 bases, there was a span of 19 bases. The length of the CDR3 is 16 residues. Germline V gene data show CDR1 as DFQATT and CDR2 as SNEGSKA (reference sequence). This chain's CDR3 is CSARGTRPTPGNEQFF. The CDR3 nucleotides read TGCAGTGCTAGAGGGACCCGACCTACCCCGGGCAATGAGCAGTTCTTC.

At least ten counts were recorded for this clonotype. V gene TRBV12-3 or TRBV12-4 combines with J gene TRBJ1-6; D is unclear. The CDR3 runs to 13 residues. Trimming pared 6 bases from V and 7 bases from J, leaving 10 bases between. In nucleotides, the CDR3 is TGTGCCAGCAGCGACACGGGGAATTCACCCCTCCACTTT. Translating gives CASSDTGNSPLHF.

The CDR3 loop is CASRGHLRSGNTIYF. For the CDR3, the DNA is TGTGCCAGTCGTGGACACCTACGCTCTGGAAACACCATATATTTT. The chain links TRBV19 to TRBJ1-3; possible D gene TRBD1, 5 bases. Trimming took 8 bases from V and 0 from J, leaving 14 bases between them. Germline V gene lookup returns CDR1 LNHDA and CDR2 SQIVND (reference sequence). CDR3 length equals 15 residues.

The chain is built from TRBV11-2 and TRBJ2-7; 8 bases match TRBD1. The trim removed 4 bases at V and 7 bases at J, leaving 6 bases unmatched. Per the germline V gene, CDR1 is SGHAT and CDR2 is FQNNGV. The CDR3 sequence is 13 residues long. CDR3 protein: CASSSGTGQEQYF. The CDR3 region has the DNA TGTGCCAGCAGCTCCGGGACAGGTCAGGAGCAGTACTTC.

In its sample, this clonotype was seen many times. The CDR3 region is CATSRDVLAGAKRAYGYTF. The CDR3 DNA is TGTGCCACCAGCAGAGATGTTTTAGCCGGGGCGAAGAGGGCCTATGGCTACACCTTC. The V and J genes are TRBV15 and TRBJ1-2, with TRBD1 as a possible D gene (5 bases). The CDR3 has 19 residues. Looked up from germline, CDR1 is LNHNV and CDR2 is YYDKDF (reference sequence). Between the trimmed V and J ends, which lost 0 bases and 4 bases, there was a span of 24 bases.

Ten or more counts support this clonotype. The chain employs TRBV11-3 and TRBJ2-3, with D tentatively TRBD1 or TRBD2 (5 bases each). V was shortened by 5 bases and J by 3 bases, with 21 bases between the two germline ends. This CDR3 contains 17 residues. Germline CDR1 SGHNT, CDR2 YENEEA. In DNA, the CDR3 is TGTGCCAGCAGCCTGTCCGGGGCCCGGCCGGGAACAGATACGCAGTATTTT. Translated: CASSLSGARPGTDTQYF.

This clonotype was picked up many times. This CDR3 reads CAWSVLRRWTDTQYF. CDR3 DNA sequence: TGTGCCTGGAGTGTACTGCGGAGGTGGACAGATACGCAGTATTTT. The V gene is TRBV30, the J gene TRBJ2-3, with D maybe TRBD2 (5 bases). The CDR3 is made up of 15 amino acids. In germline, CDR1 is GTSNPN, CDR2 SVGIG (reference sequence). V was shortened by 0 bases and J by 3 bases, with 13 bases between the two germline ends.

This clonotype was found many times. This chain links TRBV24-1 with TRBJ1-5, with 7 positions matching TRBD1. The germline gives CDR1 KGHDR, CDR2 SFDVKD. The CDR3 is 18 amino acids. The V segment lost 0 bases and the J segment 0 bases; nucleotides outside the gene matches: 7. The chain's CDR3 is CATSDLRRDRHSNQPQHF. CDR3 sequence (DNA): TGTGCCACCAGTGATTTGCGGAGGGACAGACATAGCAATCAGCCCCAGCATTTT.

In this sample, this clonotype turned up many times. The gene calls are TRBV7-8 and TRBJ2-3, with TRBD2 identical over 7 bases. Germline V gene lookup returns CDR1 SGHVS and CDR2 FQNEAQ. The CDR3 is 16 residues long. Trimming removed 5 bases from V and 0 bases from J; junction bases left unmatched: 8. Here the CDR3 reads CASSLRLAVSTDTQYF. The CDR3 nucleotides are TGTGCCAGCAGCCTAAGACTAGCCGTTAGCACAGATACGCAGTATTTT.